The 32 T cell receptor beta chains below all came from one sample that was sequenced in a study of immune heterogeneity within non-small cell lung tumors. The authors amplified TCR beta CDR3 by multiplex PCR with 32 V and 13 J primers. One entry per CDR3 protein, called by TCRdb with MiXCR from the multiplex PCR reads. The top ten clones hold more than 3% of a sample with around 11,000 distinct CDR3 sequences, approximately 21% of them seen once. Each sample used 600 ng of genomic DNA from bulk tumor tissue. Widely spaced biopsies, several per primary tumor, were obtained at surgery. Each patient presented with untreated, newly diagnosed non-small cell lung cancer and received curative surgery. Sequenced: lung tumor tissue. These receptors came from a man in his fifties or sixties with non-small cell lung cancer.

This clonotype has just a few counts. V and J are TRBV28 and TRBJ2-3; 12 positions agree with TRBD1. Trimming at V came to 11 bases and at J to 7 bases, leaving 4 bases not matched to a gene. This CDR3 contains 12 residues. In germline, CDR1 is MDHEN, CDR2 SYDVKM. CDR3 sequence (DNA): TGTGCCTCGGGACAGGGGGCCCATACGCAGTATTTT. Residues: CASGQGAHTQYF.

This clonotype was picked up a small number of times. V usage is TRBV7-2 and J usage is TRBJ2-5; 10 bases agree with TRBD2. With V trimmed by 5 bases and J by 5 bases, 11 bases remained unmatched. CDR3 length: 16 amino acids. The germline CDR1 and CDR2 sequences are SGHTA and FQGNSA. The CDR3 coding sequence is TGTGCCAGCAGCGGAGTTGTTCTAGCGGGAGTCGAGACCCAGTACTTC. Its protein is CASSGVVLAGVETQYF.

The genes are TRBV7-9 and TRBJ1-3; D remains ambiguous. Germline V CDR1 and CDR2: SEHNR, FQNEAQ (reference sequence). The CDR3 runs 14 residues. V was pared by 5 bases and J by 0 bases, with 8 bases between. The CDR3 loop reads CASSPSSSGNTIYF. The CDR3 DNA follows: TGTGCCAGCAGCCCCAGTTCCTCTGGAAACACCATATATTTT.

In its sample, this clonotype ranks as medium-sized. This chain uses TRBV5-1 with TRBJ2-7; 9 positions match TRBD1. Germline CDR1 is SGHRS and CDR2 is YFSETQ. The CDR3 is made up of 13 amino acids. Losses at the gene ends were 2 bases for V and 5 bases for J; bases not matched to a gene: 2. CDR3 region: CASSFTGGDEQYF. Written as DNA, the CDR3 is TGCGCCAGCAGCTTTACAGGGGGCGACGAGCAGTACTTC.

This clonotype was picked up a small number of times. V is TRBV2 and J is TRBJ1-5; maybe TRBD1 (5 bases). Trimming left V 6 bases short and J 2 bases short, with 14 bases between. This CDR3 has 15 residues. The germline gives CDR1 SNHLY, CDR2 FYNNEI. The CDR3 nucleotides read TGTGCCAGCAGCCTTTTTGGGGGGGGCAATCAGCCCCAGCATTTT. Translation gives CASSLFGGGNQPQHF.

The chain employs TRBV12-3 or TRBV12-4 and TRBJ2-5, with D tentatively TRBD1 (5 bases). This CDR3 region has 14 residues. The V gene lost 3 bases and the J gene lost 5 bases, with 13 bases spanning the gap. The CDR3 DNA is TGTGCCAGCAGTTTTACGGCAGGGTTGGAGACCCAGTACTTC. Translated, it gives CASSFTAGLETQYF.

This clonotype was seen a few times. This chain connects TRBV27 to TRBJ2-4; D ambiguous. V lost 1 base and J lost 3, with 16 bases in between. Germline V gene lookup returns CDR1 MNHEY and CDR2 SMNVEV (reference sequence). The CDR3 is 17 residues long. CDR3 protein: CASSLLRASKDKNIQYF. The CDR3 nucleotides read TGTGCCAGCAGTTTATTAAGGGCCTCGAAGGACAAAAACATTCAGTACTTC.

This clonotype came up a few times. The chain couples TRBV20-1 to TRBJ2-4; D may be TRBD1 (6 bases). Trimming pared 3 bases from V and 6 bases from J, leaving 9 bases between. CDR3 length equals 12 residues. Germline CDR1 reads DFQATT; CDR2 reads SNEGSKA (reference sequence). CDR3 region: CSASIGGNIQYF. For the CDR3, the DNA is TGCAGTGCTAGTATAGGGGGAAACATTCAGTACTTC.

This clonotype has a handful of counts. The V and J genes are TRBV4-2 and TRBJ2-7; D is perhaps TRBD2 (5 bases). The CDR3 contains 15 residues. Germline values: CDR1 LGHNA, CDR2 YNFKEQ. The V end was cut by 2 bases, the J end by 5 bases, with 16 bases between. This chain's CDR3 is CASSQSEGTVDEQYF. The CDR3 DNA sequence: TGTGCCAGCAGCCAATCAGAGGGTACTGTCGACGAGCAGTACTTC.

With regard to this clonotype: A clone one base away is much larger, so this may be a read error. Without the conserved terminal phenylalanine or tryptophan, this CDR3 likely stems from a read error. The chain is built from TRBV6-5 and TRBJ1-2; D perhaps matches TRBD1 (6 bases). Trimming shortened V by 2 bases and J by 2 bases, and 21 bases separated the two germline ends. Germline loops: CDR1 MNHEY, CDR2 SVGAGI. CDR3 size: 18 residues. The CDR3 loop reads CASSYGRGWGQKNYGYTS. DNA of the CDR3: TGTGCCAGCAGTTACGGAAGAGGGTGGGGACAAAAAAACTATGGCTACACCTCC.

A few counts support this clonotype. This chain uses TRBV4-1 with TRBJ2-1; 8 bases agree with TRBD1. Germline assignment: CDR1 MGHRA and CDR2 YSYEKL. CDR3 length equals 18 residues. V dropped 6 bases and J dropped 5; count of bases not matched to a gene: 18. This chain's CDR3 is CASSLSGLGTGYHNEQFF. The CDR3 bases are TGCGCCAGCAGTCTCTCTGGGCTCGGGACAGGATACCACAATGAGCAGTTCTTC.

On this clonotype: This may be a read error, as it is one base from a much larger clone. The DNA for the CDR3 is TGTGCCAGCACAGACAGGGCGTTCCACGAGCAGTACTTC. This sequence encodes CASTDRAFHEQYF. The genes are TRBV6-1 and TRBJ2-7, with 7 bases lining up with TRBD1. The CDR3 has 13 residues. Germline V lookup: CDR1 MNHNS, CDR2 SASEGT. Trimming cost V 7 bases and J 5 bases; bases outside gene matches: 8.

In the case of this clonotype: This may be a read error: a much more frequent sequence differs by one nucleotide. The rearrangement uses TRBV12-3 or TRBV12-4 and TRBJ1-2; a weak D match, TRBD1 (5 bases). The CDR3 has 12 residues. Trimming removed 3 bases from V and 10 bases from J, with 12 bases in between. CDR3 sequence: CASSLARGDYTF. Written as DNA, the CDR3 is TGTGCCAGCAGTTTGGCTCGGGGCGACTACACCTTC.

Note on this clonotype: At one end the junction does not follow the germline gene, possibly because of a read error. V gene TRBV20-1 combines with J gene TRBJ1-5; D is unclear. Germline CDR1 reads DFQATT; CDR2 reads SNEGSKA (reference sequence). CDR3 length equals 14 residues. CDR3 coding DNA: TGCAGTGCTAGAGATCGGGCGGTAAATCGGCCCCATCATTTT. Translating it yields CSARDRAVNRPHHF.

This clonotype is medium-sized. J is TRBJ2-7 and V is TRBV27, with 10 positions matching TRBD2. From germline, CDR1 is MNHEY and CDR2 SMNVEV (reference sequence). J was trimmed by 2 bases and V by 3 bases; bases with no gene match: 4. This CDR3 contains 15 residues. The CDR3 region has the DNA TGTGCCAGCAGTTTCACTAGCGGGGCTACCTACGAGCAGTACTTC. Its translation: CASSFTSGATYEQYF.

The chain joins TRBV6-1 to TRBJ2-1, with 10 nucleotides matching TRBD2. V was clipped by 8 bases and J by 7 bases; unmatched bases: 11. Germline V CDR1 and CDR2: MNHNS, SASEGT. The CDR3 length is 15 residues. CDR3 sequence: CASFDLAGVVNEQFF. In DNA form, the CDR3 reads TGTGCCAGCTTCGACCTAGCGGGAGTAGTAAATGAGCAGTTCTTC.

This chain connects TRBV11-2 to TRBJ2-1, with 11 bases fitting TRBD2. The CDR3 covers 15 residues. With V trimmed by 3 bases and J by 9 bases, 7 bases remained unmatched. Germline CDR1 SGHAT, CDR2 FQNNGV. In DNA, the CDR3 is TGTGCCAGCAGCTTCTTAGCGGGAGGGTCCCCTGAGCAGTTCTTC. It yields the protein CASSFLAGGSPEQFF.

This clonotype rates as medium-sized. The rearrangement links TRBV19 to TRBJ2-7; TRBD2 matches 13 bases. The CDR3 consists of 17 residues. CDR1 is LNHDA, CDR2 SQIVND, per germline (reference sequence). With V trimmed by 1 base and J by 2 bases, 5 bases remained unmatched. The CDR3 DNA reads as TGTGCCAGTAGTATAGGGGCGACTAGCGGGAGGCCCTACGAGCAGTACTTC. This sequence encodes CASSIGATSGRPYEQYF.

As regards this clonotype: This may be a read error, as it is one base from a much larger clone. The CDR3 region has the DNA TGTGCCAGCACCCTTTCACAGGGTGGCGCTGGCTACACCTTC. Translation: CASTLSQGGAGYTF. This chain uses TRBV12-3 or TRBV12-4 with TRBJ1-2, with D perhaps TRBD1 (6 bases). The CDR3 runs to 14 residues. Trimming took 7 bases from V and 7 from J, leaving 19 bases between them.

Sample share makes this clonotype medium-sized. This chain connects TRBV6-1 to TRBJ1-2; 10 bases match TRBD1. CDR1 is MNHNS, CDR2 SASEGT, per germline. With V trimmed by 6 bases and J by 7 bases, 11 bases remained unmatched. The CDR3 has 15 residues. In DNA form, the CDR3 reads TGTGCCAGCAGCCCGGACAGGGGGTTCGGTTTTGGCTACACCTTC. This gives the protein CASSPDRGFGFGYTF.

This clonotype has ten or more counts. CDR3 region: CASLGAFDYGYTF. CDR3 DNA sequence: TGTGCCAGCCTGGGGGCTTTCGACTATGGCTACACCTTC. V gene TRBV19 combines with J gene TRBJ1-2; possibly TRBD1 for D (6 bases). This CDR3 has 13 amino acids. In germline, CDR1 is LNHDA, CDR2 SQIVND (reference sequence). V was cut by 9 bases and J by 3 bases, with 14 bases left in between.

About this clonotype itself: A much more abundant neighbour one base away suggests this may be a read error. This chain uses TRBV12-3 or TRBV12-4 with TRBJ2-3; no definite D call. The V end was cut by 3 bases, the J end by 1 base, with 5 bases between. CDR3 length: 13 amino acids. The CDR3 coding sequence is TGTGCCAGCAGTTTCTGGGGCACAGATACGCAGTATTTT. Translated, it gives CASSFWGTDTQYF.

This clonotype qualifies as medium-sized. This rearrangement joins TRBV6-2 or TRBV6-3 to TRBJ2-7; tentative D call: TRBD1 (8 bases). The CDR3 runs 13 residues. Germline V lookup: CDR1 MNHEY, CDR2 SVGEGT. V shed 6 bases and J shed 5 bases, with 14 bases lying between them. CDR3 nucleotide sequence: TGTGCCAGCAGCACAGGGGGGGGGAACGAGCAGTACTTC. Translated, it gives CASSTGGGNEQYF.

This clonotype was picked up a small number of times. The chain carries TRBV19 and TRBJ2-5, with 9 positions matching TRBD1. The CDR3 is made up of 14 amino acids. Germline V gene data show CDR1 as LNHDA and CDR2 as SQIVND (reference sequence). The ends lost 4 bases at V and 1 base at J; junction bases unmatched: 1. Written as DNA, the CDR3 is TGTGCCAGTAGTAGGACAGGGGCCCAAGAGACCCAGTACTTC. This encodes CASSRTGAQETQYF.

Note on this clonotype: A much larger clone sits a single nucleotide away, making a read error possible. V usage is TRBV12-3 or TRBV12-4 and J usage is TRBJ1-2; TRBD1 matches at 7 bases. With V trimmed by 5 bases and J by 8 bases, 5 bases remained unmatched. This CDR3 is built from 12 residues. The CDR3 nucleotides read TGTGCCAGCAGTAACCGACAGGGCGGCTACACCTTC. Translating gives CASSNRQGGYTF.

By sample fraction, this clonotype is medium-sized. The chain joins TRBV19 to TRBJ1-1, with D uncertain. Germline V gene data show CDR1 as LNHDA and CDR2 as SQIVND (reference sequence). CDR3 length: 12 amino acids. V gave up 1 base and J gave up 6 bases, with 6 bases separating them. DNA for the CDR3: TGTGCCAGTAGTATAGTAGAGTCTGAAGCTTTCTTT. Encoded protein: CASSIVESEAFF.

As to this clonotype: This sequence may be a read error, since a much larger clone differs from it by one base. The V and J genes are TRBV27 and TRBJ1-2; D unclear. The V end was cut by 4 bases, the J end by 4 bases, with 10 bases between. The CDR3 covers 13 residues. From germline, CDR1 is MNHEY and CDR2 SMNVEV (reference sequence). For the CDR3, the DNA is TGTGCCAGCAGTTCCGGCCTCAGCTATGGCTACACCTTC. It translates to CASSSGLSYGYTF.

This clonotype has just a few counts. The chain uses TRBV28 and TRBJ1-5, with D unresolved. The length of the CDR3 is 16 residues. The V end lost 6 bases, the J end lost 1 base, and 16 bases lay between the germline ends. CDR1 and CDR2 (germline): MDHEN, SYDVKM. CDR3 DNA: TGTGCCAGCAGCTCGGGCTGGGGTATAAGCAATCAGCCCCAGCATTTT. Translation: CASSSGWGISNQPQHF.

The rearrangement uses TRBV11-3 and TRBJ2-3, with D possibly matching TRBD1 (6 bases). The V end was cut by 8 bases, the J end by 4 bases, with 13 bases between. This CDR3 contains 13 residues. Germline CDR1 and CDR2: SGHNT and YENEEA. CDR3 sequence (DNA): TGTGCCAGCGCCCGGGACAACTCAGATACGCAGTATTTT. It yields the protein CASARDNSDTQYF.

With respect to this clonotype: A much larger clonotype is one base distant, so this may be a read error. This chain's CDR3 is CSRVGVAGGNYNEQFF. In nucleotides, the CDR3 is TGCAGTCGCGTCGGTGTAGCGGGAGGGAATTACAATGAGCAGTTCTTC. J is TRBJ2-1 and V is TRBV20-1; 11 nucleotides agree with TRBD2. The V gene end was trimmed by 8 bases and the J gene end by 4 bases; junction bases not matched to a gene: 13. The CDR3 length is 16 residues. Germline V gene data show CDR1 as DFQATT and CDR2 as SNEGSKA (reference sequence).

The table lists this clonotype with a few counts. The chain is built from TRBV6-1 and TRBJ2-5, with 12 bases fitting TRBD1. V gave up 7 bases and J gave up 5 bases; unmatched junction bases: 14. This CDR3 spans 17 amino acids. CDR1 is MNHNS and CDR2 is SASEGT in the germline V gene. The CDR3 spells CASISLGGQGAGETQYF. In nucleotides, the CDR3 is TGTGCCAGCATCTCTCTGGGGGGACAGGGGGCGGGGGAGACCCAGTACTTC.

This clonotype is medium-sized in the sample. This chain links TRBV20-1 with TRBJ2-1, with D uncertain. V lost 6 bases and J 0 bases, leaving 15 bases between the germline ends. Germline lookup yields CDR1 DFQATT and CDR2 SNEGSKA (reference sequence). The CDR3 runs to 15 residues. The CDR3 loop reads CSATYYDYSYNEQFF. In nucleotides, the CDR3 is TGCAGTGCCACTTACTACGATTACTCCTACAATGAGCAGTTCTTC.